The rows below give T cell receptor beta chains drawn from one sample of a study of spatial heterogeneity in lung cancer. TCRdb reanalysed the 5' RACE reads using MiXCR and keeps one entry per CDR3 protein. This table has approximately 52,000 distinct CDR3 sequences, under 6% appearing once. The sample was PBMCs, taken at surgery. The receptors stem from a male donor with early-stage non-small cell lung cancer. Both conserved end residues are part of each CDR3. Each record gives: D gene, clone size, V gene, J gene, CDR3 DNA, CDR3 protein. The D gene is left open where the match is weak. Where a row states a size, it is once, few, many or the class of an expanded clone; other rows omit it.

d_call: -; clone_size: many; v_call: TRBV7-9; j_call: TRBJ2-7; cdr3_nt: TGTGCCAGCAGCTTCACAGGGACGGGCGGGAAGCCCTCCGAGCAGTACTTC; cdr3_aa: CASSFTGTGGKPSEQYF
d_call: TRBD1; clone_size: many; v_call: TRBV27; j_call: TRBJ1-1; cdr3_nt: TGTGCCAGCAGTAAGGGACAGGGGGACACTGAAGCTTTCTTT; cdr3_aa: CASSKGQGDTEAFF
d_call: -; clone_size: many; v_call: TRBV6-5; j_call: TRBJ2-7; cdr3_nt: TGTGCCAGCAGAAAAGCCCCTATCCTCTACGAGCAGTACTTC; cdr3_aa: CASRKAPILYEQYF
d_call: TRBD1; clone_size: many; v_call: TRBV7-6; j_call: TRBJ2-2; cdr3_nt: TGTGCCAGCAGCTTAAGACAGGGGAACACCGGGGAGCTGTTTTTT; cdr3_aa: CASSLRQGNTGELFF
d_call: TRBD2; clone_size: many; v_call: TRBV28; j_call: TRBJ2-7; cdr3_nt: TGTGCCAGCAGTTTTAATTTGGGACTAGCGGCCAACTACGAGCAGTACTTC; cdr3_aa: CASSFNLGLAANYEQYF
d_call: TRBD1; clone_size: many; v_call: TRBV6-5; j_call: TRBJ1-6; cdr3_nt: TGTGCCAGCAATCCGACAGGGAGCTCCTATAATTCACCCCTCCACTTT; cdr3_aa: CASNPTGSSYNSPLHF
d_call: TRBD1; clone_size: many; v_call: TRBV5-1; j_call: TRBJ1-1; cdr3_nt: TGCGCCAGCAGCTTGGGTGGACAGGTGAACACTGAAGCTTTCTTT; cdr3_aa: CASSLGGQVNTEAFF
d_call: -; clone_size: -; v_call: TRBV19; j_call: TRBJ1-1; cdr3_nt: TGTGCCAGTAGTATAAAGGTACTAGTCACTGAAGCTTTCTTT; cdr3_aa: CASSIKVLVTEAFF
d_call: TRBD1; clone_size: many; v_call: TRBV27; j_call: TRBJ2-5; cdr3_nt: TGTGCCAGCAGGGGACAGGGGGCAGAGACCCAGTACTTC; cdr3_aa: CASRGQGAETQYF
d_call: -; clone_size: many; v_call: TRBV30; j_call: TRBJ1-1; cdr3_nt: TGTGCCTGGAGTGTGATTGGAGCCGCGAGCACTGAAGCTTTCTTT; cdr3_aa: CAWSVIGAASTEAFF
d_call: -; clone_size: many; v_call: TRBV7-9; j_call: TRBJ2-5; cdr3_nt: TGTGCCAGCAGCTCTCGAGATACGGAGACCCAGTACTTC; cdr3_aa: CASSSRDTETQYF
d_call: -; clone_size: many; v_call: TRBV7-9; j_call: TRBJ1-4; cdr3_nt: TGTGCCAGCAGCTTGGGGGGGCAAACTAATGAAAAACTGTTTTTT; cdr3_aa: CASSLGGQTNEKLFF
d_call: -; clone_size: many; v_call: TRBV19; j_call: TRBJ2-5; cdr3_nt: TGTGCCAGTAAAGAGGGCAGGGTTGCGACAGAGACCCAGTACTTC; cdr3_aa: CASKEGRVATETQYF
d_call: TRBD1; clone_size: many; v_call: TRBV4-2; j_call: TRBJ1-1; cdr3_nt: TGTGCCAGCAGCGGACTGGGAACAGGGGGCCGCGGGACTGAAGCTTTCTTT; cdr3_aa: CASSGLGTGGRGTEAFF
d_call: -; clone_size: many; v_call: TRBV12-3/TRBV12-4; j_call: TRBJ1-1; cdr3_nt: TGTGCCAGCAGATCCGGGACACCGAACACTGAAGCTTTCTTT; cdr3_aa: CASRSGTPNTEAFF
d_call: -; clone_size: many; v_call: TRBV28; j_call: TRBJ1-1; cdr3_nt: TGTGCCAGCCCAGGGGAGGGGAACACTGAAGCTTTCTTT; cdr3_aa: CASPGEGNTEAFF
d_call: -; clone_size: many; v_call: TRBV6-5; j_call: TRBJ1-2; cdr3_nt: TGTGCCAGCAGTTCTCCCCGGACGCCAGAGCATGGCTACACCTTC; cdr3_aa: CASSSPRTPEHGYTF
d_call: TRBD2; clone_size: once; v_call: TRBV7-9; j_call: TRBJ2-1; cdr3_nt: TGTGCCAGCAGCCCCGGGGGCGGGAGGATGCTCAATGAGCAGTTCTTC; cdr3_aa: CASSPGGGRMLNEQFF
d_call: TRBD2; clone_size: many; v_call: TRBV7-9; j_call: TRBJ2-1; cdr3_nt: TGTGCCAGCAGCCAGGGACTAGCTGCCTACAATGAGCAGTTCTTC; cdr3_aa: CASSQGLAAYNEQFF
d_call: -; clone_size: many; v_call: TRBV7-2; j_call: TRBJ2-5; cdr3_nt: TGTGCCAGCACCCGGGTCTTGGGGGAGACCCAGTACTTC; cdr3_aa: CASTRVLGETQYF
d_call: TRBD2; clone_size: -; v_call: TRBV6-2/TRBV6-3; j_call: TRBJ2-7; cdr3_nt: TGTGCCAGCAGTAAACTTAGGACTAGCGGCAGCTCCTACGAGCAGTACTTC; cdr3_aa: CASSKLRTSGSSYEQYF
d_call: -; clone_size: many; v_call: TRBV3-1; j_call: TRBJ2-5; cdr3_nt: TGTGCCAGCAGCCAAACACAGTCCCTACCGGAGACCCAGTACTTC; cdr3_aa: CASSQTQSLPETQYF
d_call: TRBD1; clone_size: many; v_call: TRBV15; j_call: TRBJ1-4; cdr3_nt: TGTGCCACCAGCAGAGTTGGAACAGGGGATGAAAAACTGTTTTTT; cdr3_aa: CATSRVGTGDEKLFF
d_call: TRBD2; clone_size: many; v_call: TRBV24-1; j_call: TRBJ2-1; cdr3_nt: TGTGCCACCAGTGACCCCGGACTAGCGGGTTACAATGAGCAGTTCTTC; cdr3_aa: CATSDPGLAGYNEQFF
d_call: -; clone_size: many; v_call: TRBV6-5; j_call: TRBJ2-4; cdr3_nt: TGTGCCAGCAGTTCCCCCCAAAAACGAAAGGCCAACATTCAGTACTTC; cdr3_aa: CASSSPQKRKANIQYF
d_call: -; clone_size: many; v_call: TRBV5-1; j_call: TRBJ2-5; cdr3_nt: TGCGCCAGCAGCTTGGTGAAGCTAGCAGGAGAGACCCAGTACTTC; cdr3_aa: CASSLVKLAGETQYF
d_call: -; clone_size: many; v_call: TRBV5-1; j_call: TRBJ2-2; cdr3_nt: TGCGCCAGCAGCTTGTTAGCCGATAACACCGGGGAGCTGTTTTTT; cdr3_aa: CASSLLADNTGELFF
d_call: TRBD1; clone_size: -; v_call: TRBV7-9; j_call: TRBJ2-7; cdr3_nt: TGTGCCAGCGGAACCGGGACAGGGTCCCACGAGCAGTACTTC; cdr3_aa: CASGTGTGSHEQYF
d_call: -; clone_size: many; v_call: TRBV7-6; j_call: TRBJ1-4; cdr3_nt: TGTGCCAGCAGCTTAGGATTGAGCAGATATAATGAAAAACTGTTTTTT; cdr3_aa: CASSLGLSRYNEKLFF
d_call: TRBD1; clone_size: many; v_call: TRBV6-2/TRBV6-3; j_call: TRBJ1-1; cdr3_nt: TGTGCCAGCAGCTCCCCAGACAGGGTGGTAGCTGAAGCTTTCTTT; cdr3_aa: CASSSPDRVVAEAFF
d_call: TRBD2; clone_size: many; v_call: TRBV4-3; j_call: TRBJ2-3; cdr3_nt: TGCGCCAGCAGCCAAGCTAGTTGGACTAGCGGCAGCACAGATACGCAGTATTTT; cdr3_aa: CASSQASWTSGSTDTQYF
d_call: -; clone_size: many; v_call: TRBV7-2; j_call: TRBJ2-7; cdr3_nt: TGTGCCAGCAGCTTAGCGCGGGTCGGAACCTACGAGCAGTACTTC; cdr3_aa: CASSLARVGTYEQYF
d_call: TRBD1; clone_size: many; v_call: TRBV10-3; j_call: TRBJ1-6; cdr3_nt: TGTGCCATCAGTGAAGCCACAGGGGTTGAGAATTCACCCCTCCACTTT; cdr3_aa: CAISEATGVENSPLHF
d_call: -; clone_size: many; v_call: TRBV10-3; j_call: TRBJ1-3; cdr3_nt: TGTGCCACCGGGGACGCCACCTCTGGAAACACCATATATTTT; cdr3_aa: CATGDATSGNTIYF
d_call: -; clone_size: many; v_call: TRBV7-9; j_call: TRBJ2-1; cdr3_nt: TGTGCCAGCAGCCTTGCTGATGAGAGGTTCTTC; cdr3_aa: CASSLADERFF